Sequencing of this T cell receptor beta chain was carried out in a study of cytomegalovirus exposure and HLA in healthy donors. Trimming removed 2 bases from V and 1 base from J, with 17 bases in between. From germline, CDR1 is MGHRA and CDR2 YSYEKL. CDR3 length equals 17 residues. Overall study results and limits: Associated with cytomegalovirus, according to the listing, were fewer than 200 TCR beta chains. The sole available immune exposure information was CMV serostatus. A cluster of highly shared sequence variants was likely a sequencing artifact. Reported findings show TCR beta sequences accurately forecast HLA-A and HLA-B alleles in most subjects.

As to this clone: No antigen is known for it.

Primers: 60 Vbeta forward and 13 Jbeta reverse. TCRdb keeps only in-frame clones here, not all; method: immunoSEQ multiplex PCR. The profile covers 75,000 to 100,000 clones, with over 60% appearing a single time and over 15% taken by the ten largest. This chain connects TRBV4-1 to TRBJ1-1; D might be TRBD1 (5 bases). Sequenced material: PBMCs. The clonotype originates from a man aged 60 to 69 in good health and CMV-seropositive. CDR3 sequence: CASSQNQGWIQNTEAFF. As DNA, the CDR3 is TGCGCCAGCAGCCAAAACCAGGGATGGATTCAGAACACTGAAGCTTTCTTT.